This entry features one TCR beta chain sequence. Its specificity is not known. The source of the sample is a study of Tregs in tolerant kidney transplant recipients. Notes on the study in general: Changing PCR primers prevented nucleotide comparison between some patients' samples. Biological reproducibility was not directly addressed, but technical replication error appeared minimal.

Mixed chimerism was transient after nonmyeloablative marrow transplants from related graft donors. CD4+CD25+CD127- Tregs, CD4+CD25- non-Tregs, CD4 and CD8 cells were sorted. Method: immunoSEQ multiplex PCR; TCRdb's copy keeps in-frame clones and lacks some. The profile covers 84,000 or so clones, with roughly 93% appearing a single time and roughly 1.5% taken by the ten largest. The V and J ends lost 5 bases and 5 bases, in that order; junction bases with no gene match: 3. The CDR3 totals 14 residues. Germline CDR1 is SGHTS and CDR2 is YDEGEE. This clonotype was sampled from a human patient who received a combined kidney and bone marrow transplant. A share of the T cells may be of graft donor origin. This rearrangement joins TRBV5-8 to TRBJ2-3; 12 bases map to TRBD1. Sample: CD4+ T cells from blood (PBMCs), taken 12 months after the transplant. CDR3 sequence: CASRRDRGQDTQYF. The CDR3 DNA reads TGTGCCAGCAGACGGGACAGGGGGCAAGATACGCAGTATTTT.